This is a list of T cell receptor beta chains from one sample in a study of blood T cell repertoires in COVID-19. Only in-frame clones appear in the TCRdb table, and some are missing; sequencing was by immunoSEQ multiplex PCR. The data contain roughly 250,000 clones, approximately 86% of them singletons. Sequencing was done on a sample of PBMCs or T cells enriched from blood (not recorded which). The receptors originated from a woman in her twenties or thirties with acute COVID-19. The CDR3 runs from the conserved cysteine through the conserved F or W. Size is omitted from some rows. Given values are once, few, many or a class for expanded clones.

size: once; J: TRBJ1-4; V: TRBV5-6; length: 16; CDR3: CASSWGGGTELEKLFF
size: .; J: TRBJ2-7; V: TRBV4-1; length: 13; CDR3: CASSQTQGYEQYF
size: .; J: TRBJ1-2; V: TRBV6-5; length: 13; CDR3: CASRPTGLSGYTF
size: .; J: TRBJ1-1; V: TRBV29-1; length: 14; CDR3: CSVRPPLRDTEAFF
size: .; J: TRBJ1-5; V: TRBV12-5; length: 15; CDR3: CASVGGQTSNQPQHF
size: .; J: TRBJ1-6; V: TRBV19; length: 14; CDR3: CASATTLGNSPLHF
size: .; J: TRBJ1-2; V: TRBV7-9; length: 12; CDR3: CASSPYNYGYTF
size: .; J: TRBJ1-1; V: TRBV6-5; length: 13; CDR3: CASTEGGGRRTFF
size: .; J: TRBJ2-3; V: TRBV24-1; length: 14; CDR3: CATSGSQGTDTQYF
size: .; J: TRBJ1-2; V: TRBV5-1; length: 14; CDR3: CASSLEGRGDGYTF
size: once; J: TRBJ1-2; V: TRBV6-2/TRBV6-3; length: 13; CDR3: CASSYSGGSGYTF
size: .; J: TRBJ1-4; V: TRBV2; length: 15; CDR3: CASRPDRGGNEKLFF
size: .; J: TRBJ2-3; V: TRBV12-3/TRBV12-4; length: 11; CDR3: CASSLRDTQYF
size: .; J: TRBJ1-2; V: TRBV11-2; length: 14; CDR3: CASSSLRRVAGYTF
size: .; J: TRBJ2-5; V: TRBV5-1; length: 14; CDR3: CASSLASTEETQYF
size: .; J: TRBJ1-1; V: TRBV5-1; length: 13; CDR3: CASSPGGGTEAFF
size: .; J: TRBJ2-1; V: TRBV6-5; length: 14; CDR3: CASSYWDSYNEQFF
size: .; J: TRBJ1-3; V: TRBV4-3; length: 13; CDR3: CASSQERDDTIYF
size: .; J: TRBJ1-1; V: TRBV7-9; length: 12; CDR3: CASSFGVQEAFF
size: .; J: TRBJ1-2; V: TRBV4-3; length: 14; CDR3: CASSHPGQGHGYTF
size: .; J: TRBJ2-1; V: TRBV6-5; length: 14; CDR3: CASRRLAGYNEQFF
size: .; J: TRBJ1-5; V: TRBV19; length: 19; CDR3: CASSMSLVGGGLGNQPQHF
size: .; J: TRBJ1-3; V: TRBV5-6; length: 14; CDR3: CASNTMAAGNTIYF
size: .; J: TRBJ1-6; V: TRBV18; length: 17; CDR3: CASSPNHLSSYNSPLHF
size: .; J: TRBJ2-1; V: TRBV5-1; length: 15; CDR3: CASSPRGGLEGEQFF
size: .; J: TRBJ1-1; V: TRBV10-3; length: 15; CDR3: CAITQGGPGDTEAFF
size: .; J: TRBJ2-1; V: TRBV5-4; length: 14; CDR3: CASSGLSSYNEQFF
size: .; J: TRBJ1-2; V: TRBV19; length: 13; CDR3: CASSILGGHVNTF
size: .; J: TRBJ1-4; V: TRBV12-5; length: 15; CDR3: CASGPSQGTNEKLFF
size: .; J: TRBJ2-7; V: TRBV10-2; length: 11; CDR3: CASNAGHEQYF
size: .; J: TRBJ2-5; V: TRBV4-1; length: 16; CDR3: CASSQDHRTSRGDQYF
size: .; J: TRBJ2-4; V: TRBV6-1; length: 12; CDR3: CASSEVEDIQYF
size: .; J: TRBJ1-1; V: TRBV5-1; length: 13; CDR3: CASSLGGSTEAFF
size: .; J: TRBJ2-5; V: TRBV9; length: 18; CDR3: CASSVDPLAGGRQETQYF
size: .; J: TRBJ1-2; V: TRBV5-1; length: 13; CDR3: CASKPGQDYGYTF
size: .; J: TRBJ2-5; V: TRBV19; length: 9; CDR3: CASRETQYF
size: .; J: TRBJ2-3; V: TRBV7-9; length: 15; CDR3: CASSLGPGGTDTQYF
size: .; J: TRBJ1-5; V: TRBV6-5; length: 15; CDR3: CASSYVFSSNQPQHF
size: .; J: TRBJ1-4; V: TRBV6-5; length: 13; CDR3: CAARVGATGKLFF
size: .; J: TRBJ1-1; V: TRBV20-1; length: 13; CDR3: CSASDRAGTEAFF
size: .; J: TRBJ1-1; V: TRBV4-2; length: 14; CDR3: CASSPGQGGTEAFF
size: .; J: TRBJ1-5; V: TRBV3-1/TRBV3-2; length: 13; CDR3: CASSQDGEQPQHF
size: .; J: TRBJ2-3; V: TRBV7-2; length: 16; CDR3: CASSLLRGGGTDTQYF